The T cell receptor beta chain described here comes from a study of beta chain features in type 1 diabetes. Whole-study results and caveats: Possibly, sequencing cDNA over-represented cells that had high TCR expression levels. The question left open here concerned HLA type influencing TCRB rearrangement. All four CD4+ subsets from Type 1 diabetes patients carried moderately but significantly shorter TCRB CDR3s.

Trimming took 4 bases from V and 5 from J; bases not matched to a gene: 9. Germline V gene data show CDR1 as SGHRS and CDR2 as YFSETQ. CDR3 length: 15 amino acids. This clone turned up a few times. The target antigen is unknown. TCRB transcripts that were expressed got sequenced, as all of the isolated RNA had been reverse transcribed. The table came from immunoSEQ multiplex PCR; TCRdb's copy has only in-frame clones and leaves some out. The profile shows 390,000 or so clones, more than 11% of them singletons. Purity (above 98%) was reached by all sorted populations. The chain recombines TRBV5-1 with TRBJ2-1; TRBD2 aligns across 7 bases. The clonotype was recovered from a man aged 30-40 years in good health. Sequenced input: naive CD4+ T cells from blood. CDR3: CASSPGLVGNNEQFF. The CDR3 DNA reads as TGCGCCAGCAGCCCCGGACTAGTTGGGAACAATGAGCAGTTCTTC.